This T cell receptor beta chain derives from a study of T cell repertoires in cytomegalovirus infection. Findings and caveats of the study: Cumulative public TCR beta family frequency identified CMV carriers with the relevant HLA. HLA-C-restricted TCR beta clonotypes specific for CMV led the ex vivo response.

The CDR3 extends over 16 amino acids. The germline V and J ends were trimmed by 6 bases and 3 bases, with 15 bases remaining between them. Germline CDR1 reads MNHEY; CDR2 reads SVGAGI. For this clonotype: Its antigen remains unidentified.

MiXCR, run by TCRdb on the reads, gives a single entry per CDR3 protein. The profile shows some 480,000 distinct CDR3 sequences, 33% of them singletons. The sequencing used cultured PBMCs, collected from culture after CMV antigen stimulation. The receptor comes from a human donor in good health (CMV status not recorded). Some clones in this sample may be carry-over from other donors' samples. The chain carries TRBV6-5 and TRBJ2-6; either TRBD1 or TRBD2 may supply D (6 bases each). CDR3 bases: TGTGCCAGCAGAACTAGCCCAGGGGTTGGGGCCAACGTCCTGACTTTC. Translated, it gives CASRTSPGVGANVLTF.